Below, one T cell receptor beta chain is given with its context. This sample was included in a study of Ad26.COV2.S vaccination and SARS-CoV-2 variants. Treatment in this sample: around 19 received Ad26.COV2.S at low or high dose, single or two shots; five or six received placebo; per-sample allocation not given. Samples came from day 63 after the first vaccine or placebo injection. Assay: immunoSEQ multiplex PCR; the TCRdb copy retains only in-frame clones and omits some. Among some 340,000 clones listed, about 86% were seen once. The sequenced sample was peripheral blood, obtained in a trial of Ad26.COV2.S vaccine versus placebo. This clonotype was sampled from a person aged 18 to 65 who received the Ad26.COV2.S COVID-19 vaccine or a placebo.

CDR3 sequence: CASSSGQDANTQYF. CDR3 in DNA: TGTGCCAGCAGCTCGGGACAGGATGCAAATACGCAGTATTTT. The chain has TRBV5-4 and TRBJ2-3; 8 bases map to TRBD1. The CDR3 sequence is 14 residues long. CDR1 and CDR2 (germline): SGHNT, YYREEE (reference sequence). With V trimmed by 3 bases and J by 7 bases, 7 bases remained unmatched.